The 2 T cell receptor beta chains below all came from one sample that was sequenced in a study of lymphopenia after photon versus proton radiotherapy. The protocol was immunoSEQ multiplex PCR, while the TCRdb copy is restricted to in-frame clones and leaves out a portion. This sample has about 160,000 clones, with roughly nine tenths found just once. The sample was peripheral blood, taken from a patient treated with photon-based radiotherapy. Every receptor here comes from a man aged 50-60 years with gastric cancer.

This clone was observed a handful of times. The chain couples TRBV29-1 to TRBJ1-3; D ambiguous. Germline CDR1 is SQVTM and CDR2 is ANQGSEA. V was cut by 2 bases and J by 4 bases, with 3 bases left in between. There are 11 residues in the CDR3. The chain's CDR3 is CSVEWGNTIYF. DNA of the CDR3: TGCAGCGTTGAATGGGGAAACACCATATATTTT.

The J gene is TRBJ1-2, the V gene TRBV7-6; 7 positions match TRBD1. Germline loops: CDR1 SGHVS, CDR2 FNYEAQ. This CDR3 spans 15 amino acids. The V gene end was trimmed by 5 bases and the J gene end by 6 bases; junction bases not matched to a gene: 12. Written as DNA, the CDR3 is TGTGCCAGCAGCCCTCAGGCCTCAACAGGGGATGGCTACACCTTC. Translated, it gives CASSPQASTGDGYTF. Combining the CDR3 with reference TRBV7-6 and TRBJ1-2 gives the whole variable domain GAGVSQSPRYKVTKRGQDVALRCDPISGHVSLYWYRQALGQGPEFLTYFNYEAQQDKSGLPNDRFSAERPEGSISTLTIQRTEQRDSAMYRCASSPQASTGDGYTFGSGTRLTVV.